This record covers a single T cell receptor (beta chain). The time point is: time of PML onset. From germline, CDR1 is WSHSY and CDR2 SAAADI. This CDR3 is 12 amino acids long. V lost 2 bases and J lost 4, with 3 bases in between. This record belongs to a study of multiple sclerosis patients with progressive multifocal leukoencephalopathy. The assay was immunoSEQ multiplex PCR, and TCRdb's table has in-frame clones only and misses some. The data contain 30,000 or so clones, about 90% of them singletons. The receptor comes from a human donor with progressive multifocal leukoencephalopathy. This chain links TRBV10-2 with TRBJ2-1, with D unclear. Material: PBMCs, obtained from a patient treated with natalizumab. The DNA of the CDR3 is TGCGCCAGCAGTGAGAATTACAATGAGCAGTTCTTC. Translation gives CASSENYNEQFF.